This T cell receptor beta chain appears in the sequencing data of a study of beta chain features in type 1 diabetes (dated by TCRdb to the late 2010s). With regard to the full study: Mean age, gender distribution, total cell number and subset yield did not differ between patients and healthy donors. A total of about 100,000,000 sorted cells were examined across all samples, and RNA yield correlated strongly with the number of cells per subset. The study compared TCRB repertoires of sorted circulating CD4+ T cell subsets between recently diagnosed type 1 diabetes patients and matched healthy donors. Regulatory and stem cell-like memory subsets were isolated from only 8 patients and roughly eight healthy donors, whereas naive and central memory subsets came from all 30 or so donors.

From each donor, a single peripheral blood sample of approximately 120 mL on average was drawn into heparinised tubes. Using a panel that included CD45RO, CCR7, CD25, CD127, CD95 and CD27, naive, central memory, regulatory and stem cell-like memory CD4+ T cells were sorted on a BD FACSAria II. Every sorted population had a purity above 95%. PBMCs were isolated right away by Lymphoprep density gradient centrifugation and were stained directly, without culture. Samples were stained and sorted in pairs, with one healthy donor and one patient per experiment, so that batch effects were minimized. The paper's findings and limits, for the study overall: Fewer insertions and more nucleotide deletions at VDJ recombination sites were observed in patients with type 1 diabetes, implying thymic rearrangement abnormalities. Because the HLA sub-analyses included only small numbers of individuals, any influence of HLA type on TCRB rearrangement was left unresolved. The naive, central memory and regulatory TCRB repertoires appeared to resemble one another more closely among patients than among healthy donors. PCR might favor shorter templates, but patient and control samples were amplified and corrected together, so any skew would affect both groups equally. Because cDNA was sequenced instead of genomic DNA, highly expressing activated cells could be over-represented, though the groups showed no difference in activation or CD3 levels. Type 1 diabetes patients showed a moderate but significant shortening of TCRB CDR3 length in all four CD4+ subsets.

Relative to germline, V is missing 5 bases and J is missing 6 bases, with 11 bases of the junction outside any gene match. Reading the germline V gene gives CDR1 SGHDN and CDR2 FVKESK. The CDR3 numbers 17 residues from cysteine through phenylalanine. The CDR3 DNA has 51 bases and is translated from base 1. Concerning this clone: Its antigen is unknown. Base qualities are not provided; no much larger clone lies one nucleotide away.

The entire isolated RNA was reverse transcribed using the High Capacity cDNA Reverse Transcription Kit, and thus expressed TCRB transcripts were sequenced. Deep immunoSEQ sequencing was performed on naive, central memory and regulatory T cell samples, with an average of roughly 3.3 million total reads per sample. Sorted cells were lysed in RLT buffer, and RNA was extracted using DNase-treated RNeasy Micro or Mini kits according to cell number. Each cell subset was processed on its own to prevent cross-contamination, while patient and healthy donor samples were processed together. Using the immunoSEQ multiplex PCR, TCRB sequences were amplified from cDNA into 87-bp fragments spanning the CDR3 region. Sequencing of the amplicons was performed on the Illumina HiSeq platform. The study's own analysis went as follows. Synthetic template baselines were used to correct PCR bias computationally, reads within Hamming distance 2 were collapsed together, and singletons that could not be merged were discarded. By aligning reads against IMGT, V, D and J genes, CDR3 length, and insertions or deletions at six rearrangement sites were assigned. Within each subset, clonotype counts were normalized to sorted cell number, after which true diversity and Gini coefficients were computed with the tcR R package. The overlap coefficient, calculated on TCRB nucleotide sequences, was used to quantify repertoire sharing. TCRdb's version of the immuneACCESS table is confined to in-frame rearrangements and falls short of the full clone set. An unresolved V gene accounts for under half of the shortfall where checked; the remainder is of unknown origin. That table furnishes V, J and clone size, whereas the DNA furnished D and trimming. A total of over 40,000 clones appear in this sample, about 66% of them only once. Jointly, the top ten make up over 1.5% of the sample.

Rearrangement joined TRBV14 to TRBJ1-6; the central 9 bases match TRBD1. The receptor's source is a man between 25 and 39 years old with type 1 diabetes. Some clones in this sample may be carry-over from other donors' samples. Source material: Tregs from blood. The cell subset or site label, as the study defines it: regulatory CD4+ T cells. This receptor has the CDR3 CASSLEGTGQGNSPLHF. The nucleotide sequence reads TGTGCCAGCAGCTTAGAGGGTACGGGACAGGGTAATTCACCCCTCCACTTT.